The entry below describes one T cell receptor beta chain. The antigen is undetermined. For every subset, genomic DNA was evenly distributed across several immunoSEQ plates. Only in-frame clones appear in the TCRdb table, and some are missing; sequencing was by immunoSEQ multiplex PCR. Here the sample spans about 1.9 million clones, roughly 95% being singletons. The data originate from a study of shared clonotypes between healthy human individuals. Study-wide background: The cohort comprised a couple of women and a few men. Their ages spanned 18 to 49 years. Study results and caveats: Sampling used blood alone; tissue repertoires probably differ.

This CDR3 spans 18 amino acids. The trim removed 0 bases at V and 6 bases at J, leaving 9 bases unmatched. Germline V gene lookup returns CDR1 PRHDT and CDR2 FYEKMQ (reference sequence). It was CD45RO-negative cells, positively selected for CCR7, that made up naive CD8 cells, with terminally differentiated effector memory CD45RA+ cells excluded. This TCR was recovered from a man aged 18-30 years in good health. Some clones in this sample may be carry-over from other donors' samples. The source material was naive CD8+ T cells from PBMCs. V usage is TRBV13 and J usage is TRBJ2-7; 15 nucleotides match TRBD2. The CDR3, as DNA: TGTGCCAGCAGCTTAGGCCGCACGGGACTAGCGGGAGGCGGCGAGCAGTACTTC. This translates into CASSLGRTGLAGGGEQYF.